One and the same sample provided the 23 T cell receptor beta chains below, sequenced in a study of blood T cells in healthy people across ages. A J-beta primer mix and a sample-barcoded 5' primer were used in a second PCR of roughly 7 to 12 cycles. TCRdb re-derived calls from the 5' RACE reads in MiXCR, one entry per CDR3 protein. The sample shows about 1.6 million distinct CDR3 sequences, approximately 32% of them seen only once. Sequenced sample: blood. These receptors originate from a woman in her thirties in good health.

This clonotype was detected only a few times. The chain links TRBV5-1 to TRBJ2-1; 7 bases agree with TRBD1. The V and J ends lost 0 bases and 6 bases, in that order; junction bases with no gene match: 3. The CDR3 length is 14 residues. CDR1 and CDR2 from the germline V gene are SGHRS and YFSETQ. CDR3 bases: TGCGCCAGCAGCTTGGAACAGGGGTTCAATGAGCAGTTCTTC. It is translated as CASSLEQGFNEQFF.

This chain connects TRBV6-1 to TRBJ2-7; maybe TRBD2 (5 bases). V dropped 0 bases and J dropped 9 bases, with 9 bases sitting between them. This CDR3 comprises 12 residues. Germline CDR1 and CDR2: MNHNS and SASEGT. Here the CDR3 reads CASSEAGDWQYF. CDR3 coding DNA: TGTGCCAGCAGTGAAGCGGGAGATTGGCAGTACTTC.

This clonotype was seen at least ten times. This chain connects TRBV5-1 to TRBJ2-7; D call uncertain. CDR1 SGHRS and CDR2 YFSETQ come from the germline V gene. CDR3 size: 15 residues. V lost 1 base and J lost 7, with 18 bases in between. CDR3 sequence: CASSLLPDSLGEQYF. The CDR3 DNA follows: TGCGCCAGCAGCTTGTTACCTGACTCCCTGGGGGAGCAGTACTTC.

This rearrangement joins TRBV2 to TRBJ2-7; unclear D gene. CDR3 length: 17 residues. From germline, CDR1 is SNHLY and CDR2 FYNNEI. Trimming shortened V by 0 bases and J by 1 base, and 16 bases separated the two germline ends. CDR3 sequence: CASSEARSAAHSYEQYF. CDR3 nucleotide sequence: TGTGCCAGCAGTGAAGCGCGGTCAGCAGCCCATTCCTACGAGCAGTACTTC.

The DNA for the CDR3 is TGCGCCAGCAGCCAGGTCAAGGGACAGCCCCAGCATTTT. This translates into CASSQVKGQPQHF. The gene calls are TRBV4-1 and TRBJ1-5; D uncertain. CDR1 and CDR2 from the germline V gene are MGHRA and YSYEKL. There are 13 residues in the CDR3. Trimming took off 3 bases at V and 7 bases at J, with 10 bases between the two ends.

The genes are TRBV5-5 and TRBJ1-4, with a weak D call TRBD1 (6 bases). The germline gives CDR1 SGHKS, CDR2 YYEKEE (reference sequence). The germline V and J ends were trimmed by 3 bases and 7 bases, with 16 bases remaining between them. This CDR3 is built from 15 residues. As DNA, the CDR3 is TGTGCCAGCAGCTGGATACAGGGCAGGGGTGAAAAACTGTTTTTT. This codes for CASSWIQGRGEKLFF.

This clonotype was observed a few times. The CDR3 protein is CASSLEVGTEDQETQYF. The CDR3 DNA follows: TGTGCCAGCAGCTTAGAGGTCGGGACGGAGGACCAAGAGACCCAGTACTTC. The gene calls are TRBV7-2 and TRBJ2-5, with D possibly called TRBD1 or TRBD2 (5 bases each). Germline CDR1 and CDR2: SGHTA and FQGNSA. This CDR3 spans 17 amino acids. V was shortened by 1 base and J by 0 bases, with 15 bases between the two germline ends.

This clonotype was observed once. This rearrangement joins TRBV12-3 or TRBV12-4 to TRBJ1-4; the D gene is possibly TRBD1 (5 bases). Trimming shortened V by 1 base and J by 5 bases, and 14 bases separated the two germline ends. The CDR3 extends over 16 amino acids. CDR3 sequence reads: CASSLGTHPPNEKLFF. CDR3 nucleotides: TGTGCCAGCAGTTTAGGGACACACCCACCGAATGAAAAACTGTTTTTT.

The chain joins TRBV14 to TRBJ2-5; maybe TRBD1 (6 bases). Between the trimmed V and J ends, which lost 3 bases and 11 bases, there was a span of 19 bases. The V gene's germline CDR1 is SGHDN and CDR2 FVKESK. CDR3 length equals 14 residues. The DNA for the CDR3 is TGTGCCAGCAGCCATGCTAGTAGTGGGGGCCTGCAGTACTTC. Translating gives CASSHASSGGLQYF.

About this clonotype itself: An end of the junction does not agree with germline; a read error may underlie this. The genes are TRBV20-1 and TRBJ2-5, with D tentatively TRBD2 (6 bases). The CDR3 is made up of 13 amino acids. Germline CDR1 reads DFQATT; CDR2 reads SNEGSKA (reference sequence). The CDR3 coding sequence is TGCAGTGCTAGCAGCGGGTTCCAAGAGACCCACTACTTC. This translates into CSASSGFQETHYF.

This clonotype was counted many times. The chain links TRBV4-1 to TRBJ1-2; TRBD1 might be the D (6 bases). V was shortened by 0 bases and J by 13 bases, with 12 bases between the two germline ends. The CDR3 runs 12 residues. From germline, CDR1 is MGHRA and CDR2 YSYEKL. This CDR3 is CASSQDFWGLTF. CDR3 DNA sequence: TGCGCCAGCAGCCAAGATTTTTGGGGGCTCACCTTC.

This clonotype turned up a few times. This chain connects TRBV20-1 to TRBJ2-3; TRBD1 might be the D (5 bases). V was pared by 4 bases and J by 3 bases, with 14 bases between. Germline CDR1 and CDR2: DFQATT and SNEGSKA (reference sequence). The CDR3 is 14 amino acids. In DNA, the CDR3 is TGCAGTGCTAAAAGGGGCCTTCCTACAGATACGCAGTATTTT. It is translated as CSAKRGLPTDTQYF.

The chain employs TRBV7-9 and TRBJ1-2; 8 bases match TRBD1. J gave up 1 base and V 3 bases, and 7 bases lay outside the gene matches. The CDR3 loop spans 16 amino acids. Germline V gene sequence: CDR1 SEHNR, CDR2 FQNEAQ (reference sequence). CDR3 in DNA: TGTGCCAGCAGCTTTGGACAGGGTTCGGTTAACTATGGCTACACCTTC. Protein: CASSFGQGSVNYGYTF.

The V gene is TRBV18, the J gene TRBJ1-5; possible D gene TRBD1, 6 bases. V lost 1 base to trimming and J lost 5 bases, with 18 bases between them. The CDR3 runs to 17 residues. Germline CDR1 and CDR2: KGHSH and LQKENI. This CDR3 is CASSPRRQGPEDQPQHF. Written as DNA, the CDR3 is TGTGCCAGCTCACCACGAAGGCAGGGGCCCGAAGATCAGCCCCAGCATTTT.

This clonotype was picked up many times. V gene TRBV20-1 combines with J gene TRBJ2-5; the D is unclear. The V gene lost 3 bases and the J gene lost 1 base, with 9 bases spanning the gap. Germline V gene sequence: CDR1 DFQATT, CDR2 SNEGSKA (reference sequence). This CDR3 is built from 13 residues. Here the CDR3 DNA reads TGCAGTGCTAGGTCGGGCGGCCAAGAGACCCAGTACTTC. This translates into CSARSGGQETQYF.

The chain links TRBV3-1 to TRBJ2-5, with D perhaps being TRBD1 or TRBD2 (7 bases each). This CDR3 has 17 residues. Germline CDR1 and CDR2: LGHDT and YNNKEL (reference sequence). Trimming pared 4 bases from V and 5 bases from J, leaving 23 bases between. This CDR3 is CASSLTTSRGKGETQYF. Here the CDR3 DNA reads TGTGCCAGCAGCCTAACGACTAGCAGGGGGAAGGGGGAGACCCAGTACTTC.

V is TRBV12-3 or TRBV12-4 and J is TRBJ1-1; TRBD1 might be the D (5 bases). The CDR3 consists of 12 residues. The ends were cut back, 1 base at V and 13 bases at J, with 13 bases in the middle. CDR3 sequence reads: CASSLGQPKRFF. CDR3 nucleotide sequence: TGTGCCAGCAGTTTAGGACAGCCAAAGCGTTTCTTT.

The chain has TRBV28 and TRBJ2-7, with 7 bases that match TRBD1. The CDR3 totals 12 residues. V trimming: 6 bases; J trimming: 2 bases; junction bases outside the gene matches: 1. Germline CDR1 and CDR2: MDHEN and SYDVKM. CDR3 region: CASRGQPYEQYF. CDR3 in DNA: TGTGCCAGCAGGGGACAGCCCTACGAGCAGTACTTC.

This chain connects TRBV5-1 to TRBJ2-1; 10 nucleotides align to TRBD2. The CDR3 runs to 15 residues. V was pared by 1 base and J by 4 bases, with 2 bases of the junction left unmatched. Germline V gene sequence: CDR1 SGHRS, CDR2 YFSETQ. DNA of the CDR3: TGCGCCAGCAGCTTGCCTAGCGGGGGATACAATGAGCAGTTCTTC. It codes for CASSLPSGGYNEQFF.

This clonotype was picked up many times. For the CDR3, the DNA is TGCAGCGTCGGACAGGTTTTGGCAGATACGCAGTATTTT. Its protein product is CSVGQVLADTQYF. The rearrangement uses TRBV29-1 and TRBJ2-3; TRBD1 aligns across 7 bases. With V trimmed by 6 bases and J by 4 bases, 7 bases remained unmatched. Germline CDR1 reads SQVTM; CDR2 reads ANQGSEA. This CDR3 is 13 amino acids long.

This clonotype was counted a few times. The chain carries TRBV5-1 and TRBJ2-5, with 7 positions matching TRBD1. This CDR3 is built from 14 residues. V shed 5 bases, J shed 3 bases, and the junction held 7 bases outside the gene matches. From germline, CDR1 is SGHRS and CDR2 YFSETQ. The CDR3 DNA sequence: TGCGCCAGCAGTAGGGTACAGGGGAAAGAGACCCAGTACTTC. This encodes CASSRVQGKETQYF. Drawing the rest from reference TRBV5-1 and TRBJ2-5, the complete variable domain is KAGVTQTPRYLIKTRGQQVTLSCSPISGHRSVSWYQQTPGQGLQFLFEYFSETQRNKGNFPGRFSGRQFSNSRSEMNVSTLELGDSALYLCASSRVQGKETQYFGPGTRLLVL.

This chain uses TRBV4-1 with TRBJ1-1; 7 bases line up with TRBD1. The CDR3 loop spans 15 amino acids. V lost 0 bases and J lost 5; bases outside the gene matches: 6. CDR1 and CDR2 from the germline V gene are MGHRA and YSYEKL. The CDR3 bases are TGCGCCAGCAGCCAAGAGTCGGACAGGAGGACTGAAGCTTTCTTT. It specifies CASSQESDRRTEAFF.

The chain links TRBV4-1 to TRBJ2-5, with a weak D call TRBD1 (5 bases). The CDR3 totals 18 residues. V dropped 0 bases and J dropped 5 bases, with 22 bases sitting between them. Germline assignment: CDR1 MGHRA and CDR2 YSYEKL. CDR3 loop: CASSQDLPGSGFGETQYF. The CDR3 nucleotides read TGCGCCAGCAGCCAAGACCTCCCCGGCTCAGGGTTTGGTGAGACCCAGTACTTC.